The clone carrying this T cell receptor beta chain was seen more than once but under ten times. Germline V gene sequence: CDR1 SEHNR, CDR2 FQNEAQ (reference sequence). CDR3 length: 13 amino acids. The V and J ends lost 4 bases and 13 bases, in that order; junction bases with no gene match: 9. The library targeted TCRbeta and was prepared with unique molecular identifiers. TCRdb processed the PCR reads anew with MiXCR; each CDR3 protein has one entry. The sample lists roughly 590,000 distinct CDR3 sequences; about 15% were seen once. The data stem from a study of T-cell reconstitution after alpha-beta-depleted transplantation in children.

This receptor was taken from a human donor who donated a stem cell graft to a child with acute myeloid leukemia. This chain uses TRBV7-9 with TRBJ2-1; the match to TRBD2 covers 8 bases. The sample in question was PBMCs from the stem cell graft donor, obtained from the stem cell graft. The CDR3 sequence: CASSWSLSGVQFF. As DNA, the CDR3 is TGTGCCAGCAGCTGGAGTCTTAGCGGGGTCCAGTTCTTC.